What follows describes a single TCR beta chain. What it binds is unknown. The CDR3 has 13 residues. Germline CDR1 reads SQVTM; CDR2 reads ANQGSEA. The sample originates from a study of CXCR3-negative and CXCR3-positive naive CD8 T cells. UMI-labeled TRB cDNA libraries were prepared by 5' RACE. From its re-call of the 5' RACE reads, TCRdb lists each CDR3 protein once, without DNA. The listing contains 45,000 to 70,000 distinct CDR3 sequences. The study's findings and limits: Naive subsets had comparable surface CD5, so TRB CDR3 properties gauged TCR strength. TRBV-TRBJ usage matched between naive CXCR3-negative and CXCR3-positive cells but not between memory cells. Sequencing showed both naive subsets with comparably high diversity, and memory CD8+ cells much lower.

Sample: memory CD8+ T cells from blood. This receptor was obtained from a human donor in good health. Some clones in this sample may be carry-over from other donors' samples. This chain uses TRBV29-1 with TRBJ2-1. The CDR3 region is CSVDEPTYNEQFF.